Below, 28 T cell receptor beta chains from the same sample are listed, as sequenced in a study of blood T cell repertoires in COVID-19. TCRdb's table, derived via immunoSEQ multiplex PCR, lists solely in-frame clones and lacks some. Counted here are 300,000 to 350,000 clones, about 90% occurring once; the ten biggest clones make up 1%. Sequences were obtained from PBMCs or T cells enriched from blood (not recorded which). The receptors derive from a woman under 40 who had been exposed to COVID-19.

This chain joins TRBV27 and TRBJ1-4; 8 nucleotides line up with TRBD1. Germline values: CDR1 MNHEY, CDR2 SMNVEV (reference sequence). The CDR3 sequence is 17 residues long. With 2 bases clipped from V and 6 bases from J, the junction kept 11 bases outside the gene matches. The CDR3 reads CASSLGRTGIRDEKLFF. The CDR3 coding sequence is TGTGCCAGCAGTTTAGGACGGACAGGGATTCGTGATGAAAAACTGTTTTTT. The variable domain in full, with the rest retrieved from reference TRBV27 and TRBJ1-4, is EAQVTQNPRYLITVTGKKLTVTCSQNMNHEYMSWYRQDPGLGLRQIYYSMNVEVTDKGDVPEGYKVSRKEKRNFPLILESPSPNQTSLYFCASSLGRTGIRDEKLFFGSGTQLSVL.

The genes are TRBV9 and TRBJ1-2, with 9 bases that match TRBD1. Germline V gene lookup returns CDR1 SGDLS and CDR2 YYNGEE. The CDR3 consists of 15 residues. J gave up 7 bases and V 0 bases, and 7 bases lay outside the gene matches. The CDR3, as DNA: TGTGCCAGCAGCGTAGGAGACAGGGGGGTCAGTGGCTACACCTTC. Its translation: CASSVGDRGVSGYTF.

This clone was picked up one time. V is TRBV28 and J is TRBJ1-1; weak D call: TRBD1 (6 bases). V was shortened by 6 bases and J by 4 bases, with 15 bases between the two germline ends. The CDR3 sequence is 14 residues long. In germline, CDR1 is MDHEN, CDR2 SYDVKM. The CDR3 bases are TGTGCCAGCAGCAAAGGGGGTGACGGCACTGAAGCTTTCTTT. This sequence encodes CASSKGGDGTEAFF.

The chain couples TRBV5-4 to TRBJ2-2, with 7 bases fitting TRBD1. Germline V gene data show CDR1 as SGHNT and CDR2 as YYREEE (reference sequence). This CDR3 region has 14 residues. V lost 3 bases and J lost 3; bases outside the gene matches: 2. Here the CDR3 DNA reads TGTGCCAGCAGCTGGGACAGAGACACCGGGGAGCTGTTTTTT. Translating it yields CASSWDRDTGELFF.

DNA of the CDR3: TGTGCCTGGAGTCTCGCCCGGACAGATCATAGCAATCAGCCCCAGCATTTT. Translation gives CAWSLARTDHSNQPQHF. The chain employs TRBV30 and TRBJ1-5, with D possibly being TRBD1 (6 bases). The germline V gene has CDR1 GTSNPN and CDR2 SVGIG (reference sequence). The germline V and J ends were trimmed by 2 bases and 0 bases, with 17 bases remaining between them. The CDR3 length is 17 residues. The variable domain in full, completed from reference TRBV30 and TRBJ1-5, reads SQTIHQWPATLVQPVGSPLSLECTVEGTSNPNLYWYRQAAGRGLQLLFYSVGIGQISSEVPQNLSASRPQDRQFILSSKKLLLSDSGFYLCAWSLARTDHSNQPQHFGDGTRLSIL.

The table lists this clone with a few counts. The chain joins TRBV6-5 to TRBJ2-4; no definite D call. There are 13 residues in the CDR3. The V and J ends lost 5 bases and 2 bases respectively, with 7 bases between them. Germline CDR1 reads MNHEY; CDR2 reads SVGAGI. The CDR3 DNA reads as TGTGCCAGCAGTCTAGGATCCAAAAACATTCAGTACTTC. Protein product: CASSLGSKNIQYF.

This clone was recorded once. The chain employs TRBV10-3 and TRBJ2-3, with D possibly TRBD2 on 5 matching bases. This CDR3 contains 14 residues. Trimming took off 3 bases at V and 4 bases at J, with 11 bases between the two ends. Germline loops: CDR1 ENHRY, CDR2 SYGVKD. CDR3 in amino acids: CAISDEGISDTQYF. The CDR3 region has the DNA TGTGCCATCAGTGATGAGGGAATTTCAGATACGCAGTATTTT.

The J gene is TRBJ2-7, the V gene TRBV6-5; 8 bases are shared with TRBD2. V shed 6 bases, J shed 6 bases, and the junction held 10 bases outside the gene matches. The CDR3 loop spans 14 amino acids. Germline CDR1 and CDR2: MNHEY and SVGAGI. CDR3 sequence reads: CASRGLETRGEQYF. The CDR3, as DNA: TGTGCCAGCAGGGGACTAGAAACGAGGGGCGAGCAGTACTTC.

This clone appeared many times. This chain joins TRBV7-9 and TRBJ2-5, with D maybe TRBD2 (6 bases). V dropped 4 bases and J dropped 1 base, with 7 bases sitting between them. Per germline, CDR1 SEHNR and CDR2 FQNEAQ (reference sequence). This CDR3 comprises 13 residues. CDR3 in amino acids: CASSSGVQETQYF. As DNA, the CDR3 is TGTGCCAGCAGCTCGGGAGTCCAAGAGACCCAGTACTTC.

This chain uses TRBV5-1 with TRBJ2-3; D is unclear. The CDR3 has 13 amino acids. In germline, CDR1 is SGHRS, CDR2 YFSETQ. The V end lost 7 bases, the J end lost 5 bases, and 14 bases lay between the germline ends. This CDR3 is CASLPISGDTQYF. CDR3 bases: TGCGCCAGCCTCCCTATCTCGGGAGATACGCAGTATTTT.

The V and J genes are TRBV29-1 and TRBJ1-4, with D tentatively TRBD1 (6 bases). This CDR3 comprises 13 residues. V lost 6 bases to trimming and J lost 5 bases, with 13 bases between them. Germline V CDR1 and CDR2: SQVTM, ANQGSEA. DNA of the CDR3: TGCAGCGTCCTACAGGGACCCAATGAAAAACTGTTTTTT. Protein product: CSVLQGPNEKLFF.

The V call is TRBV28, the J call TRBJ1-6; 9 bases are shared with TRBD1. CDR1 and CDR2 (germline): MDHEN, SYDVKM. V lost 6 bases, J lost 5 bases, and 5 bases stayed unmatched. There are 15 residues in the CDR3. The CDR3 DNA is TGTGCCAGCAGCCTCCGGGACAGGGATAATTCACCCCTCCACTTT. Amino acids: CASSLRDRDNSPLHF.

V usage is TRBV9 and J usage is TRBJ1-2; D is ambiguous. Trimming removed 6 bases at V and 3 bases at J, with 9 bases between. This CDR3 is built from 12 residues. Germline V gene sequence: CDR1 SGDLS, CDR2 YYNGEE. Here the CDR3 reads CASTRGDYGYTF. As DNA, the CDR3 is TGTGCCAGCACCCGGGGAGACTATGGCTACACCTTC. Supplemented by reference TRBV9 and TRBJ1-2, the full variable domain reads DSGVTQTPKHLITATGQRVTLRCSPRSGDLSVYWYQQSLDQGLQFLIQYYNGEERAKGNILERFSAQQFPDLHSELNLSSLELGDSALYFCASTRGDYGYTFGSGTRLTVV.

The V gene is TRBV6-5, the J gene TRBJ1-1; 10 positions match TRBD1. CDR1 is MNHEY, CDR2 SVGAGI, per germline. J lost 11 bases, V lost 7 bases, and 13 bases had no gene match. There are 14 residues in the CDR3. The CDR3 spells CASKPGQGQPGAFF. CDR3 in DNA: TGTGCCAGCAAACCGGGACAGGGGCAGCCTGGGGCTTTCTTT.

The chain has TRBV7-9 and TRBJ2-7; maybe TRBD1 (5 bases). The V end was cut by 0 bases, the J end by 2 bases, with 11 bases between. Germline V gene data show CDR1 as SEHNR and CDR2 as FQNEAQ (reference sequence). The length of the CDR3 is 15 residues. DNA for the CDR3: TGTGCCAGCAGCTTAGCGGCAGGGAAGCCCTACGAGCAGTACTTC. Protein sequence: CASSLAAGKPYEQYF. Full variable domain (remainder filled in from reference TRBV7-9 and TRBJ2-7): DTGVSQNPRHKITKRGQNVTFRCDPISEHNRLYWYRQTLGQGPEFLTYFQNEAQLEKSRLLSDRFSAERPKGSFSTLEIQRTEQGDSAMYLCASSLAAGKPYEQYFGPGTRLTVT.

V and J are TRBV28 and TRBJ2-2; D is possibly TRBD2 (7 bases). Germline V gene data show CDR1 as MDHEN and CDR2 as SYDVKM. The CDR3 extends over 15 amino acids. V lost 5 bases to trimming and J lost 0 bases, with 10 bases between them. DNA of the CDR3: TGTGCCAGCAGTAGCGGGACATCGAACACCGGGGAGCTGTTTTTT. This translates into CASSSGTSNTGELFF. The complete variable domain, with remaining parts taken from reference TRBV28 and TRBJ2-2, reads DVKVTQSSRYLVKRTGEKVFLECVQDMDHENMFWYRQDPGLGLRLIYFSYDVKMKEKGDIPEGYSVSREKKERFSLILESASTNQTSMYLCASSSGTSNTGELFFGEGSRLTVL.

This chain joins TRBV20-1 and TRBJ2-6; 9 bases agree with TRBD1. V lost 3 bases and J lost 3; bases outside the gene matches: 12. Germline loops: CDR1 DFQATT, CDR2 SNEGSKA (reference sequence). The CDR3 contains 18 residues. The CDR3 region has the DNA TGCAGTGCTAGTGCCCCGGGACAGGGATTTGTTGGGGCCAACGTCCTGACTTTC. This translates into CSASAPGQGFVGANVLTF.

V is TRBV12-3 or TRBV12-4 and J is TRBJ1-4; 9 bases line up with TRBD1. This CDR3 is 13 amino acids long. V trimming: 8 bases; J trimming: 8 bases; junction bases outside the gene matches: 6. The CDR3 DNA sequence: TGTGCCAGCTCCCCCGGGACAGGGGAAAAACTGTTTTTT. The encoded protein is CASSPGTGEKLFF.

This clone came up once. The gene calls are TRBV2 and TRBJ1-3; possibly TRBD1 for D (5 bases). V gave up 2 bases and J gave up 4 bases, with 6 bases separating them. Germline CDR1 and CDR2: SNHLY and FYNNEI. The CDR3 sequence is 13 residues long. The CDR3 sequence: CASSEQGGNTIYF. The CDR3 DNA reads TGTGCCAGCAGTGAACAGGGAGGAAACACCATATATTTT.

This clone was recorded once. The rearrangement links TRBV5-1 to TRBJ2-5; 11 nucleotides match TRBD1. The CDR3 totals 15 residues. J lost 4 bases, V lost 3 bases, and 5 bases had no gene match. CDR1 and CDR2 from the germline V gene are SGHRS and YFSETQ. This chain's CDR3 is CASSWPGQGVETQYF. The CDR3 region has the DNA TGCGCCAGCAGCTGGCCGGGACAGGGGGTAGAGACCCAGTACTTC.

Only a few counts were recorded for this clone. The chain joins TRBV18 to TRBJ2-7; 7 bases are a match to TRBD2. The CDR3 is 13 amino acids. CDR1 KGHSH and CDR2 LQKENI come from the germline V gene. Losses at the gene ends were 6 bases for V and 6 bases for J; bases not matched to a gene: 8. CDR3 bases: TGTGCCAGCTCTCCCCCGGGGGAGGGCGAGCAGTACTTC. Residues: CASSPPGEGEQYF.

This chain joins TRBV6-5 and TRBJ2-7; possible D gene TRBD2, 5 bases. From germline, CDR1 is MNHEY and CDR2 SVGAGI. Trimming pared 2 bases from V and 1 base from J, leaving 12 bases between. This CDR3 is 15 amino acids long. This CDR3 reads CASSYGSSKSYEQYF. For the CDR3, the DNA is TGTGCCAGCAGTTACGGGAGCAGCAAATCCTACGAGCAGTACTTC.

The chain links TRBV5-6 to TRBJ2-7; no clear D gene. The CDR3 runs 15 residues. Looked up from germline, CDR1 is SGHDT and CDR2 is YYEEEE. Trimming shortened V by 0 bases and J by 1 base, and 11 bases separated the two germline ends. The CDR3, as DNA: TGTGCCAGCAGCTTGGGGTGGCCCTTTTCCTACGAGCAGTACTTC. Translating it yields CASSLGWPFSYEQYF.

J is TRBJ1-2 and V is TRBV15; 9 bases fit TRBD1. Per germline, CDR1 LNHNV and CDR2 YYDKDF (reference sequence). V lost 5 bases and J lost 9; bases outside the gene matches: 10. This CDR3 has 14 amino acids. The CDR3 DNA sequence: TGTGCCACCAGCGGGGCGGACAGGGGAGCGAGCTACACCTTC. It translates to CATSGADRGASYTF.

CDR3 nucleotide sequence: TGTGCCATCACCTTTGACGGGTACACTGAAGCTTTCTTT. Translating gives CAITFDGYTEAFF. The V gene is TRBV10-3, the J gene TRBJ1-1, with D unclear. The CDR3 has 13 amino acids. With 7 bases removed from V and 3 bases from J, the gap between germline ends came to 12 bases. CDR1 and CDR2 (germline): ENHRY, SYGVKD.

This chain uses TRBV30 with TRBJ1-2; 7 bases are shared with TRBD1. J gave up 4 bases and V 1 base, and 12 bases lay outside the gene matches. Germline CDR1 reads GTSNPN; CDR2 reads SVGIG (reference sequence). The CDR3 runs 16 residues. The CDR3 coding sequence is TGTGCCTGGAGTGCCACGAACAGGGGATGGAGCTATGGCTACACCTTC. This encodes CAWSATNRGWSYGYTF.

The gene calls are TRBV3-1 (or the pseudogene TRBV3-2) and TRBJ2-5; a possible D gene is TRBD2 (6 bases). The CDR3 is 13 residues long. Per the germline V gene, CDR1 is LGHDT and CDR2 is YNNKEL (reference sequence). V shed 7 bases and J shed 6 bases, with 15 bases lying between them. The chain's CDR3 is CASTEGTSKTQYF. The DNA for the CDR3 is TGTGCCAGCACGGAGGGGACGTCTAAGACCCAGTACTTC.

This clone has a handful of counts. The J gene is TRBJ1-2, the V gene TRBV5-1, with 8 bases that match TRBD1. The V segment lost 2 bases and the J segment 2 bases; nucleotides outside the gene matches: 8. CDR1 is SGHRS and CDR2 is YFSETQ in the germline V gene. The CDR3 consists of 16 residues. The DNA of the CDR3 is TGCGCCAGCAGCTTCGCATCGCAGGGGGCCAACTATGGCTACACCTTC. It translates to CASSFASQGANYGYTF.